One and the same sample provided the 14 T cell receptor beta chains below, sequenced in a study of cytotoxic CD8 clonotypes in ibrutinib-treated CLL (dated by TCRdb to the early 2020s). This sample's time point label indicates: 20 to 30 months on ibrutinib. The method was the immunoSEQ multiplex PCR assay. TCRdb took this table from immuneACCESS and kept in-frame rearrangements with V and J called. Such tables lack part of the clones; where checked against another copy, unresolved V genes explain under half of the gap, and the rest is unexplained. Recorded for this sample are 75,000 to 80,000 clones; less than 85% of them occurred a single time. The ten biggest clones cover about 36% of the sample. The material sequenced was PBMCs, taken after 24 months of ibrutinib treatment. The receptor source for this set is a human donor with chronic lymphocytic leukemia.

V and J are TRBV5-1 and TRBJ1-2; TRBD1 matches 8 bases. CDR3 length equals 14 residues. The V gene's germline CDR1 is SGHRS and CDR2 YFSETQ. The V gene end was trimmed by 4 bases and the J gene end by 12 bases; junction bases not matched to a gene: 14. DNA of the CDR3: TGCGCCAGCAGCCTGAATCTAGGACAGGGACTCCACACCTTC. Protein: CASSLNLGQGLHTF. Supplemented by reference TRBV5-1 and TRBJ1-2, the full variable domain reads KAGVTQTPRYLIKTRGQQVTLSCSPISGHRSVSWYQQTPGQGLQFLFEYFSETQRNKGNFPGRFSGRQFSNSRSEMNVSTLELGDSALYLCASSLNLGQGLHTFGSGTRLTVV.

A note on this clone: A read error may produce the germline difference seen at one junction end. The V and J genes are TRBV29-1 and TRBJ1-5; no definite D call. The CDR3 has 12 amino acids. Germline lookup yields CDR1 SQVTM and CDR2 ANQGSEA. This chain's CDR3 is CSVDPPNRPQHF. The CDR3, as DNA: TGCAGCGTTGACCCTCCCAATCGGCCCCAGCATTTT.

This clone was observed at least ten times. V and J are TRBV19 and TRBJ2-1; 7 bases are shared with TRBD2. Losses at the gene ends were 6 bases for V and 7 bases for J; bases not matched to a gene: 6. Germline CDR1 is LNHDA and CDR2 is SQIVND (reference sequence). The CDR3 has 13 residues. The CDR3 DNA is TGTGCCAGTAGCCTGGGGGGGGGAAATGAGCAGTTCTTC. It yields the protein CASSLGGGNEQFF.

The chain has TRBV18 and TRBJ2-7, with 7 positions matching TRBD1. J lost 7 bases, V lost 5 bases, and 14 bases had no gene match. Germline CDR1 reads KGHSH; CDR2 reads LQKENI. The CDR3 is 15 residues long. CDR3 DNA sequence: TGTGCCAGCTCATCACGGGACAGTAGTTCAGGGGAGCAGTACTTC. Amino acid sequence: CASSSRDSSSGEQYF.

The rearrangement links TRBV19 to TRBJ2-7; D call uncertain. CDR1 and CDR2 (germline): LNHDA, SQIVND (reference sequence). The V and J ends lost 4 bases and 3 bases respectively, with 13 bases between them. This CDR3 is built from 14 residues. As DNA, the CDR3 is TGTGCCAGTAGTAGAGCCCATCAGCTCTACGAGCAGTACTTC. It codes for CASSRAHQLYEQYF.

A single count supports this clone. This chain uses TRBV9 with TRBJ1-4; unclear D gene. The CDR3 runs to 14 residues. The germline CDR1 and CDR2 sequences are SGDLS and YYNGEE. V was trimmed by 4 bases and J by 4 bases, leaving 11 bases between them. CDR3 in amino acids: CASSPQRINEKLFF. CDR3 DNA sequence: TGTGCCAGCAGCCCACAGAGAATTAATGAAAAACTGTTTTTT.

V gene TRBV29-1 combines with J gene TRBJ2-4; 7 bases match TRBD2. CDR3 length equals 13 residues. From germline, CDR1 is SQVTM and CDR2 ANQGSEA. V gave up 4 bases and J gave up 8 bases; unmatched junction bases: 8. The DNA for the CDR3 is TGCAGCGTTGCGGAGCGGGATCGGGACATTCAGTACTTC. Protein sequence: CSVAERDRDIQYF.

This chain connects TRBV5-4 to TRBJ1-2, with a tentative D call TRBD1 (6 bases). Germline V lookup: CDR1 SGHNT, CDR2 YYREEE (reference sequence). Trimming shortened V by 2 bases and J by 4 bases, and 9 bases separated the two germline ends. The CDR3 is 13 amino acids. The CDR3 DNA is TGTGCCAGCAGCTTACAGGGTCCCTATGGCTACACCTTC. Encoded protein: CASSLQGPYGYTF.

The gene calls are TRBV7-9 and TRBJ2-1, with 10 nucleotides matching TRBD2. Germline values: CDR1 SEHNR, CDR2 FQNEAQ (reference sequence). CDR3 length: 17 amino acids. V was pared by 5 bases and J by 6 bases, with 13 bases of the junction left unmatched. The CDR3 region is CASSPRLAGRRINEQFF. CDR3 nucleotides: TGTGCCAGCAGCCCACGACTAGCGGGTAGGAGAATCAATGAGCAGTTCTTC.

The rearrangement joins TRBV19 to TRBJ1-5; no clear D gene. This CDR3 is built from 13 residues. Germline-derived CDR1 and CDR2 are LNHDA and SQIVND (reference sequence). Trimming took 1 base from V and 8 from J, leaving 9 bases between them. CDR3 bases: TGTGCCAGTAGTATAGGGGGAGGAGAGCCCCAGCATTTT. Translated, it gives CASSIGGGEPQHF.

A few counts support this clone. V and J are TRBV7-2 and TRBJ1-2, with D tentatively TRBD1 (5 bases). Germline V CDR1 and CDR2: SGHTA, FQGNSA. The CDR3 loop spans 14 amino acids. Trimming removed 1 base at V and 2 bases at J, with 8 bases between. CDR3 amino acids: CASSLESGNYGYTF. The CDR3 DNA sequence: TGTGCCAGCAGCTTAGAATCAGGGAACTATGGCTACACCTTC.

The V gene is TRBV30, the J gene TRBJ2-5, with 7 bases matching TRBD2. Trimming cost V 4 bases and J 6 bases; bases outside gene matches: 8. Germline loops: CDR1 GTSNPN, CDR2 SVGIG (reference sequence). The CDR3 covers 13 residues. The CDR3 spells CAWKMRGGQTQYF. DNA of the CDR3: TGTGCCTGGAAAATGCGGGGAGGGCAGACCCAGTACTTC. Filled out from reference TRBV30 and TRBJ2-5, the complete variable domain reads SQTIHQWPATLVQPVGSPLSLECTVEGTSNPNLYWYRQAAGRGLQLLFYSVGIGQISSEVPQNLSASRPQDRQFILSSKKLLLSDSGFYLCAWKMRGGQTQYFGPGTRLLVL.

The V and J genes are TRBV11-1 and TRBJ2-5, with 7 bases matching TRBD2. This CDR3 contains 15 residues. V dropped 5 bases and J dropped 1; count of bases not matched to a gene: 7. Germline V lookup: CDR1 SGHAT, CDR2 FQDESV (reference sequence). The CDR3 region has the DNA TGTGCCAGCAGCGCACCGGGGAGGGCCCAAGAGACCCAGTACTTC. Its protein product is CASSAPGRAQETQYF.

This clone showed up just once. The chain employs TRBV7-6 and TRBJ2-5, with TRBD1 matching 12 bases. Germline V gene data show CDR1 as SGHVS and CDR2 as FNYEAQ. The CDR3 runs to 15 residues. The V and J ends lost 1 base and 6 bases, in that order; junction bases with no gene match: 3. The CDR3 sequence: CASSLVGTGGKTQYF. CDR3 coding DNA: TGTGCCAGCAGCTTAGTAGGGACAGGGGGCAAGACCCAGTACTTC. The variable domain in full, completed from reference TRBV7-6 and TRBJ2-5, reads GAGVSQSPRYKVTKRGQDVALRCDPISGHVSLYWYRQALGQGPEFLTYFNYEAQQDKSGLPNDRFSAERPEGSISTLTIQRTEQRDSAMYRCASSLVGTGGKTQYFGPGTRLLVL.